The clone carrying this T cell receptor beta chain was seen only a few times. What it recognizes is unknown. Per the germline V gene, CDR1 is GTSNPN and CDR2 is SVGIG (reference sequence). Trimming took 0 bases from V and 3 from J, leaving 17 bases between them. CDR3 length: 16 amino acids. Once obtained from cultured CD4+ T cells, the DNA was sequenced using the Oncomine TCR Beta short-read assay. TCRdb reprocessed the PCR reads with MiXCR, giving one entry per CDR3 protein. The sample consists of 10,000 to 15,000 distinct CDR3 sequences, approximately 43% of them appearing once. These data originate in a study of vaccination and CD4 T cells after COVID-19. Study findings and constraints: The median count of SARS-CoV-2-reactive clonotypes rose from around 21 to 38, not significantly.

Sample treatment: roughly ten-day PBMC culture with coronavirus spike peptide pools or control peptides (ViraFEST assay). The sample taken for sequencing was CD4+ T cells from blood, cultured in vitro. This sequence originates from a human donor who had recovered from COVID-19. V is TRBV30 and J is TRBJ1-2, with D hard to call. The CDR3 loop reads CAWSVPAGSWDYGYTF. Here the CDR3 DNA reads TGTGCCTGGAGTGTGCCCGCGGGGTCTTGGGACTATGGCTACACCTTC.